This entry lists 13 T cell receptor beta chains sequenced from one sample in a study of cytomegalovirus exposure and HLA in healthy donors. The PCR made use of 60 Vbeta and 13 Jbeta primers. TCRdb's copy holds only in-frame clones and misses some; the assay was immunoSEQ multiplex PCR. This sample has more than 120,000 clones; approximately 80% occur once, and the top ten carry about 6.8%. The sample comprised PBMCs. The receptor source for this set is a woman between 40 and 50 years old in good health and CMV-seropositive.

V and J are TRBV7-2 and TRBJ2-2, with D maybe TRBD2 (6 bases). Germline assignment: CDR1 SGHTA and CDR2 FQGNSA. This CDR3 contains 14 residues. The V gene lost 1 base and the J gene lost 10 bases, with 13 bases spanning the gap. The CDR3 DNA follows: TGTGCCAGCAGCTTAGTGGAGGGGTCGTTGGAGCTGTTTTTT. Translated, it gives CASSLVEGSLELFF. Looking up the rest from reference TRBV7-2 and TRBJ2-2 gives the full variable domain: GAGVSQSPSNKVTEKGKDVELRCDPISGHTALYWYRQSLGQGLEFLIYFQGNSAPDKSGLPSDRFSAERTGGSVSTLTIQRTQQEDSAVYLCASSLVEGSLELFFGEGSRLTVL.

The chain links TRBV6-4 to TRBJ2-2; a weak D match, TRBD1 (6 bases). V was shortened by 5 bases and J by 1 base, with 8 bases between the two germline ends. CDR3 size: 14 residues. Germline lookup yields CDR1 MRHNA and CDR2 SNTAGT. The CDR3 reads CASSKTGNTGELFF. CDR3 nucleotides: TGTGCCAGCAGTAAGACAGGGAACACCGGGGAGCTGTTTTTT.

The J gene is TRBJ1-1, the V gene TRBV20-1; D call uncertain. Germline-derived CDR1 and CDR2 are DFQATT and SNEGSKA (reference sequence). V lost 1 base, J lost 8 bases, and 8 bases lay in between. This CDR3 has 11 amino acids. The CDR3 DNA reads TGCAGTGCTAGAGGGCCGGGGGAAGCTTTCTTT. Its protein product is CSARGPGEAFF.

This sequence joins TRBV5-1 and TRBJ2-2; TRBD2 agrees at 14 bases. The CDR3 consists of 19 residues. Germline values: CDR1 SGHRS, CDR2 YFSETQ. The junction had 5 bases not matched to a gene; V was cut back by 1 base and J by 0 bases. The CDR3 nucleotides read TGCGCCAGCAGCTTGCGAGGACTAGCGGGAGGCCCGAACACCGGGGAGCTGTTTTTT. This encodes CASSLRGLAGGPNTGELFF.

The chain recombines TRBV6-6 with TRBJ2-1; perhaps TRBD2 as D (6 bases). CDR1 is MNHNY, CDR2 SVGAGI, per germline (reference sequence). The V end lost 6 bases, the J end lost 12 bases, and 15 bases lay between the germline ends. The CDR3 contains 12 residues. For the CDR3, the DNA is TGTGCCAGCAGCGCAGGGACTCTTCCGCAGTTCTTC. Translation gives CASSAGTLPQFF.

The genes are TRBV10-3 and TRBJ2-3; possible D gene TRBD1, 6 bases. CDR3 length equals 17 residues. The V end lost 2 bases, the J end lost 0 bases, and 15 bases lay between the germline ends. Germline V CDR1 and CDR2: ENHRY, SYGVKD. CDR3 nucleotide sequence: TGTGCCATCAGTGAGACCCTATCAGGGGATAGCACAGATACGCAGTATTTT. Translating it yields CAISETLSGDSTDTQYF.

The chain joins TRBV18 to TRBJ1-3; D not certain. Trimming shortened V by 3 bases and J by 0 bases, and 6 bases separated the two germline ends. Germline V gives CDR1 KGHSH, CDR2 LQKENI. The CDR3 runs to 14 residues. Here the CDR3 DNA reads TGTGCCAGCTCACCCGTGAGCTCTGGAAACACCATATATTTT. Protein: CASSPVSSGNTIYF.

The chain employs TRBV5-6 and TRBJ2-2; 11 bases agree with TRBD2. In germline, CDR1 is SGHDT, CDR2 YYEEEE. V was pared by 2 bases and J by 1 base, with 1 base of the junction left unmatched. The CDR3 covers 16 residues. The CDR3 sequence: CASSFLAGGNTGELFF. The CDR3 DNA is TGTGCCAGCAGCTTCCTAGCGGGGGGGAACACCGGGGAGCTGTTTTTT.

The gene calls are TRBV7-9 and TRBJ1-4, with 8 bases matching TRBD1. CDR3 size: 15 residues. V lost 4 bases and J lost 7; bases outside the gene matches: 8. Germline-derived CDR1 and CDR2 are SEHNR and FQNEAQ (reference sequence). The CDR3 region is CASSSDRGEGEKLFF. For the CDR3, the DNA is TGTGCCAGCAGCTCAGACAGGGGAGAGGGTGAAAAACTGTTTTTT.

The J gene is TRBJ2-7, the V gene TRBV27; 8 nucleotides line up with TRBD1. This CDR3 has 14 amino acids. The V segment lost 5 bases and the J segment 4 bases; nucleotides outside the gene matches: 7. Germline V lookup: CDR1 MNHEY, CDR2 SMNVEV (reference sequence). The CDR3: CASSNRDRIYEQYF. CDR3 nucleotides: TGTGCCAGCAGTAACCGGGACAGGATTTACGAGCAGTACTTC.

The chain employs TRBV7-9 and TRBJ1-2; TRBD1 matches 7 bases. Germline V gene lookup returns CDR1 SEHNR and CDR2 FQNEAQ (reference sequence). The CDR3 is made up of 12 amino acids. Germline trimming cut 10 bases from V and 5 bases from J; bases unmatched to any gene: 7. The CDR3 nucleotides read TGTGCCATCCGGGACAGCTCTTATGGCTACACCTTC. Its protein product is CAIRDSSYGYTF.

This clone occurred once. The chain has TRBV28 and TRBJ1-4, with 9 bases matching TRBD1. Germline V gene data show CDR1 as MDHEN and CDR2 as SYDVKM. With V trimmed by 4 bases and J by 6 bases, 0 bases remained unmatched. The CDR3 covers 13 residues. This chain's CDR3 is CASSWTGDEKLFF. CDR3 DNA sequence: TGTGCCAGCAGTTGGACAGGGGATGAAAAACTGTTTTTT.

In its sample, this clone was seen once. The chain combines TRBV4-1 with TRBJ2-2, with 8 bases that match TRBD2. Per the germline V gene, CDR1 is MGHRA and CDR2 is YSYEKL. The V segment lost 2 bases and the J segment 7 bases; nucleotides outside the gene matches: 9. This CDR3 comprises 16 residues. CDR3 coding DNA: TGCGCCAGCAGCCAAATCTTCGGGGGGGGAATCGGGGAGCTGTTTTTT. Residues: CASSQIFGGGIGELFF.